These 6 T cell receptor beta chains originate from one sample sequenced in a study of T cell repertoires in cytomegalovirus infection. No antigen is known for these receptors. TCRdb redid the calling of the reads with MiXCR, one entry per CDR3 protein. Of around 900,000 distinct CDR3 sequences in the sample, less than 35% are singletons; the top ten hold around an eighth. The sample here was cultured CD8+ T cells from PBMCs, taken from culture after CMV antigen stimulation. The receptor source for this set is a human donor in good health (CMV status not recorded). Some clones in this sample may be carry-over from other donors' samples.

This clonotype was seen repeatedly, ten times or more. This chain links TRBV7-2 with TRBJ2-6; D unclear. Germline CDR1 reads SGHTA; CDR2 reads FQGNSA. Trimming stripped 5 bases from V and 6 bases from J, with 8 bases between. CDR3 length: 13 residues. For the CDR3, the DNA is TGTGCCAGCAGCCCCTCCGAGGCCAACGTCCTGACTTTC. As protein: CASSPSEANVLTF. Using reference TRBV7-2 and TRBJ2-6 for the parts outside the CDR3, the full variable domain is GAGVSQSPSNKVTEKGKDVELRCDPISGHTALYWYRQSLGQGLEFLIYFQGNSAPDKSGLPSDRFSAERTGGSVSTLTIQRTQQEDSAVYLCASSPSEANVLTFGAGSRLTVL.

The CDR3, as DNA: TGTGCCAGCACCCCGGGCGGGGGGGCAAGCGAGCAGTACTTC. Translated, it gives CASTPGGGASEQYF. The rearrangement uses TRBV7-8 and TRBJ2-7; 9 nucleotides match TRBD2. V shed 7 bases, J shed 6 bases, and the junction held 10 bases outside the gene matches. Germline V gene data show CDR1 as SGHVS and CDR2 as FQNEAQ. The CDR3 spans 14 residues.

The chain combines TRBV7-9 with TRBJ1-1, with 9 bases lining up with TRBD1. The CDR3 contains 16 residues. The J segment lost 3 bases and the V segment lost 5 bases, leaving 10 bases of the junction unmatched. Germline lookup yields CDR1 SEHNR and CDR2 FQNEAQ (reference sequence). The CDR3 coding sequence is TGTGCCAGCAGCCCGAGGGACAGGGTAATCGACACTGAAGCTTTCTTT. Translation gives CASSPRDRVIDTEAFF.

CDR3 bases: TGTGCCAGCAGCTTAGCGAGACATGGCTACAATGAGCAGTTCTTC. It specifies CASSLARHGYNEQFF. The V and J genes are TRBV7-6 and TRBJ2-1; D remains unclear. Trimming pared 0 bases from V and 3 bases from J, leaving 9 bases between. The CDR3 is 15 residues long. Looked up from germline, CDR1 is SGHVS and CDR2 is FNYEAQ.

The chain uses TRBV6-2 or TRBV6-3 and TRBJ2-5, with no clear D. Trimming stripped 8 bases from V and 5 bases from J, with 3 bases between. Looked up from germline, CDR1 is MNHEY and CDR2 is SVGEGT. CDR3 length: 9 amino acids. The CDR3 nucleotides are TGTGCCAGCCCCGAGACCCAGTACTTC. Amino acid sequence: CASPETQYF.

The chain recombines TRBV6-2 or TRBV6-3 with TRBJ1-1; D not resolved. V was cut by 2 bases and J by 2 bases, with 12 bases left in between. The CDR3 consists of 15 residues. CDR1 is MNHEY, CDR2 SVGEGT, per germline. Here the CDR3 reads CASSYSRSINTEAFF. CDR3 nucleotide sequence: TGTGCCAGCAGTTACAGTCGGAGTATAAACACTGAAGCTTTCTTT.